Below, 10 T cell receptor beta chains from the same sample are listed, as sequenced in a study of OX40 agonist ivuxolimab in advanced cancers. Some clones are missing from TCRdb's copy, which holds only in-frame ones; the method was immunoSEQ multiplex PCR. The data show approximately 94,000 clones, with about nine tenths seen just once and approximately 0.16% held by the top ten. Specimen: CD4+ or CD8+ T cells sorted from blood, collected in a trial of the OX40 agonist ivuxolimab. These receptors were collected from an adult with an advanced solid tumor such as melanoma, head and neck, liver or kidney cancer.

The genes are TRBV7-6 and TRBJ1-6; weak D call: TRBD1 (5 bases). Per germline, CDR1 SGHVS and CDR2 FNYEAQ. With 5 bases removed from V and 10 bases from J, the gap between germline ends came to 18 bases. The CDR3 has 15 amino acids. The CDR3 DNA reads TGTGCCAGCAGCAGAGCAGGGTTGTCGGGATCACCCCTCCACTTT. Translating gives CASSRAGLSGSPLHF.

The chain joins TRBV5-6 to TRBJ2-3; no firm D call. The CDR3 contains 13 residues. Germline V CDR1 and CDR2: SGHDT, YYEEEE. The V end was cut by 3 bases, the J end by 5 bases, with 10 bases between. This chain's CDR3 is CASSSTAEDTQYF. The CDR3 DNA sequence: TGTGCCAGCAGCTCAACTGCGGAAGATACGCAGTATTTT.

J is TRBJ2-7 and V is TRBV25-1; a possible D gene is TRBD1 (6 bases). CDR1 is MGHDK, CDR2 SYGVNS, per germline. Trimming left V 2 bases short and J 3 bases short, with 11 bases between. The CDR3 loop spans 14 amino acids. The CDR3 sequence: CASSERGNVYEQYF. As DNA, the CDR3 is TGTGCCAGCAGTGAAAGGGGGAATGTCTACGAGCAGTACTTC.

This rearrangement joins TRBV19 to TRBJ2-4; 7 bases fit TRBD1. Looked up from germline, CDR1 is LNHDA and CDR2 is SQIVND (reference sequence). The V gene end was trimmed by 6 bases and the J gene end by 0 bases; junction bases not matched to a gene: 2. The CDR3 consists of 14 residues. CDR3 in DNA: TGTGCCAGTAGCCGACAGGGAGCCAAAAACATTCAGTACTTC. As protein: CASSRQGAKNIQYF.

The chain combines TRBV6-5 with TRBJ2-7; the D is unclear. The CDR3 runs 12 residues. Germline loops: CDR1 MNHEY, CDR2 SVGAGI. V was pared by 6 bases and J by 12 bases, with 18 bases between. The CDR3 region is CASSKEIGLPYF. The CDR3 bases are TGTGCCAGCAGCAAAGAGATCGGGCTCCCGTACTTC.

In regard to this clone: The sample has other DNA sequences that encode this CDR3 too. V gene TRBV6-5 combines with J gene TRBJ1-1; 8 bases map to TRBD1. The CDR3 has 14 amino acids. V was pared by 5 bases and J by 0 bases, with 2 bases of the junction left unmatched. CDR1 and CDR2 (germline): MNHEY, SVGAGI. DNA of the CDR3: TGTGCCAGCAGTCTGGACAGGGTGAACACTGAAGCTTTCTTT. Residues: CASSLDRVNTEAFF.

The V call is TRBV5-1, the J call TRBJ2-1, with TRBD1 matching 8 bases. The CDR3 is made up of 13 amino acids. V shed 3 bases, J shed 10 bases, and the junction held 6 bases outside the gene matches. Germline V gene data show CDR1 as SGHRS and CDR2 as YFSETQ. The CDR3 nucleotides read TGCGCCAGCAGCTGGACAGGGTTCGGGGAGCAGTTCTTC. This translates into CASSWTGFGEQFF.

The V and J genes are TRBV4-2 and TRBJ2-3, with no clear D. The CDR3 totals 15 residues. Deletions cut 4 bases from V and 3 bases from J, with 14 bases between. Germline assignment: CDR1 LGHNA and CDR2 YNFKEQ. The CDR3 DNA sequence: TGTGCCAGCAGCCCACGCCGGCCCACGACAGATACGCAGTATTTT. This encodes CASSPRRPTTDTQYF.

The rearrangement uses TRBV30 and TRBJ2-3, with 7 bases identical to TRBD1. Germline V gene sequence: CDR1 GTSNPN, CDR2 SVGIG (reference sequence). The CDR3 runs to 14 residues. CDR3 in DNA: TGTGCTGGGCAGACAGGGTTGCCCACAGATACGCAGTATTTT. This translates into CAGQTGLPTDTQYF.

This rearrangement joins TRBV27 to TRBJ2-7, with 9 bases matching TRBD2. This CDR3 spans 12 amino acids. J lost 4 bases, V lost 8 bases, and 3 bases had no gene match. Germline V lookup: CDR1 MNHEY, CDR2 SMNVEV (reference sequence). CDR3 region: CASAGGRYEQYF. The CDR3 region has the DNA TGTGCCAGCGCGGGGGGGCGGTACGAGCAGTACTTC.